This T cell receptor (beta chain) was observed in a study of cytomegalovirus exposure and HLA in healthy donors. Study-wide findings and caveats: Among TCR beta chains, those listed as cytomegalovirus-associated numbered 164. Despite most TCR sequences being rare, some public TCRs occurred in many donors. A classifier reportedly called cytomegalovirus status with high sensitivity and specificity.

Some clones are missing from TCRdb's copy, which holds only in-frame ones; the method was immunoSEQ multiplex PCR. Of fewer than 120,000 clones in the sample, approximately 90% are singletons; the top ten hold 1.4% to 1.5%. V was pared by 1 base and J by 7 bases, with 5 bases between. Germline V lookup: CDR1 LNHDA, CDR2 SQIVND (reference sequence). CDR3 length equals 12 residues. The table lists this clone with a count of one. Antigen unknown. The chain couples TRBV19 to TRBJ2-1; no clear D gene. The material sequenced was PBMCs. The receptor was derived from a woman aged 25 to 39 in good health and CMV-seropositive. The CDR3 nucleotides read TGTGCCAGTAGTATAGCAGGAAATGAGCAGTTCTTC. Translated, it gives CASSIAGNEQFF.